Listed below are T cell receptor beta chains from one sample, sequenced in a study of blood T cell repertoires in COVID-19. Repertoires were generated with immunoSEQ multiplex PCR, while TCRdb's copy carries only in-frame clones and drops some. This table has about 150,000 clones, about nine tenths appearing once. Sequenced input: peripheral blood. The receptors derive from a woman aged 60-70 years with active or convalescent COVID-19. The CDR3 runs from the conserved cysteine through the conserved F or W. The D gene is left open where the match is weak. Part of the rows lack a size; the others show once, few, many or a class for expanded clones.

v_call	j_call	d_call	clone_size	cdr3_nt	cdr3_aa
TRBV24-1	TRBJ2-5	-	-	TGTGCCACCAGTGATGGGGCAGTAACGGAGACCCAGTACTTC	CATSDGAVTETQYF
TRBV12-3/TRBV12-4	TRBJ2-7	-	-	TGTGCCAGCAGCACGAATCAGTACGAGCAGTACTTC	CASSTNQYEQYF
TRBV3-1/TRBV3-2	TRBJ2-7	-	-	TGTGCCAGCAGCCAAGATTCGAGGTCCTTTAGGGAGCAGTACTTC	CASSQDSRSFREQYF
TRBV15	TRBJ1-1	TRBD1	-	TGTGCCACCAGCAGAGGAGGGGGCCGTAACATGAACACTGAAGCTTTCTTT	CATSRGGGRNMNTEAFF
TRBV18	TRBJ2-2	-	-	TGTGCCAGCTCTCTCTCGGTCGCCGGGGAGCTGTTTTTT	CASSLSVAGELFF
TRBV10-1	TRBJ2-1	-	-	TGCGCCAGCCCGGACAGACGTTACAATGAGCAGTTCTTC	CASPDRRYNEQFF
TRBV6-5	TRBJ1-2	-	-	TGTGCCAGCAGTTACTCGGAAGGGGATAACTATGGCTACACCTTC	CASSYSEGDNYGYTF
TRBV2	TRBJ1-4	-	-	TGTGCCAGCAGTGAAGTTTCACGGAGGGAGGAAAAACTGTTTTTT	CASSEVSRREEKLFF
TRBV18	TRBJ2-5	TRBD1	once	TGTGCCAGCTCCCCCGGACAGGTAGAGACCCAGTACTTC	CASSPGQVETQYF
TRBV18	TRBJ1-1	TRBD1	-	TGTGCCAGCTCACGGCCTGAGGGGGCAGGCACTGAAGCTTTCTTT	CASSRPEGAGTEAFF
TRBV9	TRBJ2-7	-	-	TGTGCCAGCAGCGTAAGGTCAGCTAGCTCCTACGAGCAGTACTTC	CASSVRSASSYEQYF
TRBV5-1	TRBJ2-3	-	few	TGCGCCAGCAGGCCTGCGATAAGCACAGATACGCAGTATTTT	CASRPAISTDTQYF
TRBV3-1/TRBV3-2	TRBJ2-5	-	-	TGTGCCAGCAGCCAAGATCCTTCGACAGGCCCTCAAGAGACCCAGTACTTC	CASSQDPSTGPQETQYF
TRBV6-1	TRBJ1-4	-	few	TGTGCCAGCAGTGAAGGGGGGGTTCGGGAAAAACTGTTTTTT	CASSEGGVREKLFF
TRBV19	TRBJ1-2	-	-	TGTGCCAGTAGTTTGGGCAGGGAAAACTATGGCTACACCTTC	CASSLGRENYGYTF
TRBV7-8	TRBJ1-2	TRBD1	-	TGTGCCAGCAGCTCCCGAGGACAGGGGGCTAACTATGGCTACACCTTC	CASSSRGQGANYGYTF
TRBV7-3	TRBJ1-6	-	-	TGTGCCAGCAGCTTTGAACCTGCAGGGAATAATTCACCCCTCCACTTT	CASSFEPAGNNSPLHF
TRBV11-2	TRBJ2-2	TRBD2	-	TGTGCCAGCAGCTTCCCGGGGGGAACCGGGGAGCTGTTTTTT	CASSFPGGTGELFF
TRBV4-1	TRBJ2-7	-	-	TGCGCCAGCAGCCAAGCCCCTAGCGACACTTACGAGCAGTACTTC	CASSQAPSDTYEQYF
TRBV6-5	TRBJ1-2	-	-	TGTGCCAGCAGCCCAGGGGCGCGTGGCTACACCTTC	CASSPGARGYTF
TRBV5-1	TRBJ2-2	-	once	TGCGCCAGCAGCTTGGAAGGGGGCGGGGAGCTGTTTTTT	CASSLEGGGELFF
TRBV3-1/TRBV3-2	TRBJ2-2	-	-	TGTGCCAGCAGCCAAGGAGCCTCCACCGGGGAGCTGTTTTTT	CASSQGASTGELFF
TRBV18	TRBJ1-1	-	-	TGTGCCAGCTCACCACAAAGGGGCACTGAAGCTTTCTTT	CASSPQRGTEAFF
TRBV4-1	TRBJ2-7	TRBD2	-	TGCGCCAGCAGCCTAGGACTAGCGGGGCCGCGGGGCTCCTACGAGCAGTACTTC	CASSLGLAGPRGSYEQYF
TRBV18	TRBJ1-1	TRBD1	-	TGTGCCAGCTCGGCCGGGACAGGGAACACTGAAGCTTTCTTT	CASSAGTGNTEAFF
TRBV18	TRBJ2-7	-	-	TGTGCCAGCTCACAAGACAAATCAGGCTACGAGCAGTACTTC	CASSQDKSGYEQYF
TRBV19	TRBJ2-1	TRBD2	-	TGTGCCAGTAGTATCCCCTTAGCGGGGGAAAGGAAGTTCTTC	CASSIPLAGERKFF
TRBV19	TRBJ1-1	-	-	TGTGCCAGTAGTATAGCCGTCCGAGCTGCTGAAGCTTTCTTT	CASSIAVRAAEAFF
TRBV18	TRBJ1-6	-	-	TGTGCCAGCTCACTAGGGTGGTCGGAGGTGGCCCTCCACTTT	CASSLGWSEVALHF